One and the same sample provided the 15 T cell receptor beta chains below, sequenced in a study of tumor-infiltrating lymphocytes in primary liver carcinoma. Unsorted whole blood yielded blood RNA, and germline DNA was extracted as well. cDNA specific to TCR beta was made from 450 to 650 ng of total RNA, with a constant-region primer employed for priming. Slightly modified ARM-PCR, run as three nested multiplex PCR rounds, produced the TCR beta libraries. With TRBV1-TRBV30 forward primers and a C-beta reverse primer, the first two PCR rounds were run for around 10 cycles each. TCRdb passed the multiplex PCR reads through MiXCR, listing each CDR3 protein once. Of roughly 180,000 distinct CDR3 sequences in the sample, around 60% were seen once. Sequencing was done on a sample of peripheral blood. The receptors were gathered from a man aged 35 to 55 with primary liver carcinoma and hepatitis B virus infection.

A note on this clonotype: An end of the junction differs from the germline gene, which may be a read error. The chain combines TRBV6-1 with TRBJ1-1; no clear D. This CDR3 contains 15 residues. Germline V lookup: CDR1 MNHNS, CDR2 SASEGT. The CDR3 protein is CASSDLTALKTEAFF. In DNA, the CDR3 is TGTGCCAGCAGTGATTTAACAGCTTTGAAGACTGAAGCTTTCTTT.

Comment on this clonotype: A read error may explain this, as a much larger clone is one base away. Written as DNA, the CDR3 is TGTGCCATCAGCTCTCCCCAGACAGGGCAGCGCTACACCTTC. The encoded protein is CAISSPQTGQRYTF. The gene calls are TRBV11-2 and TRBJ1-2, with 7 positions matching TRBD1. In germline, CDR1 is SGHAT, CDR2 FQNNGV. The CDR3 totals 14 residues.

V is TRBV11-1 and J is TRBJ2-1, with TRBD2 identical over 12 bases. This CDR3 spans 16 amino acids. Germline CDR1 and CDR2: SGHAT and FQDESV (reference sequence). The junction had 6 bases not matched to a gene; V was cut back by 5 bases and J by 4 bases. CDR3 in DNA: TGTGCCAGCAGCCCACGACTAGCGGGAGAGTACAATGAGCAGTTCTTC. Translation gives CASSPRLAGEYNEQFF. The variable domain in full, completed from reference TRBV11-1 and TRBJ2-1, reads EAEVAQSPRYKITEKSQAVAFWCDPISGHATLYWYRQILGQGPELLVQFQDESVVDDSQLPKDRFSAERLKGVDSTLKIQPAELGDSAMYLCASSPRLAGEYNEQFFGPGTRLTVL.

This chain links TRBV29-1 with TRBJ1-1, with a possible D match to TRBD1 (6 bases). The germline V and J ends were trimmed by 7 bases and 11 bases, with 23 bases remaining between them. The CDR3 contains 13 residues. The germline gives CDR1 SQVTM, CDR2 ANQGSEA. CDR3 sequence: CSDSPTGNMGAFF. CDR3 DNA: TGCAGCGACTCCCCGACAGGTAATATGGGGGCTTTCTTT.

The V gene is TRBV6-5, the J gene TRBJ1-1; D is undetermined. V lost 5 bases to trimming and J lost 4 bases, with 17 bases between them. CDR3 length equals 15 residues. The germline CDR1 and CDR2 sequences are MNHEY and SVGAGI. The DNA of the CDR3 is TGTGCCAGCAGTGGAGTGGAGAGCCTGGGCACTGAAGCTTTCTTT. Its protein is CASSGVESLGTEAFF.

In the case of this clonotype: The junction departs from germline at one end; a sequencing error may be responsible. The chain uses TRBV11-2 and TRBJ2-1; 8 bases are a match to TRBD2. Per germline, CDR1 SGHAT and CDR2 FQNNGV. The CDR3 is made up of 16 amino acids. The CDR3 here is CACSLQVSLAGAEQFF. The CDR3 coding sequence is TGTGCCTGCAGCTTACAGGTTAGTCTAGCGGGTGCCGAGCAGTTCTTC.

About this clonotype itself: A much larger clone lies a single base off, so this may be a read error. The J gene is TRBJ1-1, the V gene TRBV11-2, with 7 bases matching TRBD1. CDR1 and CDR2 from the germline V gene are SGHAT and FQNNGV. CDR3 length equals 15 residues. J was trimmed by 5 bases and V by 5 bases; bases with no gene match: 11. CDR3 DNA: TGTGCCAGCAGCCTACTGGGGCAGGGGGATACTGAAGCTTTCTTT. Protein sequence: CASSLLGQGDTEAFF.

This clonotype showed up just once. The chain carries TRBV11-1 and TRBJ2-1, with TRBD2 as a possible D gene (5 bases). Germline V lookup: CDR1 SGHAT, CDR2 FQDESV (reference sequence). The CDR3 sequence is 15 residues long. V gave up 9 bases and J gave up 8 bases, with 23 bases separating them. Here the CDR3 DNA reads TGTGCCAGGAGTTTTAGCGACCCGCCCGGCGATGAGCAGTTCTTC. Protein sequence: CARSFSDPPGDEQFF.

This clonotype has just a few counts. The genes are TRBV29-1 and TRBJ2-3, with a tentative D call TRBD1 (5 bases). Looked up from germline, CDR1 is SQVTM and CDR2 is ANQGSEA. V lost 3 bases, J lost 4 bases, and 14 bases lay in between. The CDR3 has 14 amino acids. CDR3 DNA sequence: TGCAGCGTTGATTTGTCCAGGGTCGCAGATACGCAGTATTTT. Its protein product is CSVDLSRVADTQYF.

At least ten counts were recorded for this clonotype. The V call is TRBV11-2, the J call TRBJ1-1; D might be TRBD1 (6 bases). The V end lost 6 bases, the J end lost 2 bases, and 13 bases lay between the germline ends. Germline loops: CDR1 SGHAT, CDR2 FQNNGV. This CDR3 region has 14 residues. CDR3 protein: CASSLTGSNTEAFF. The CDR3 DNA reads TGTGCCAGCAGTTTAACAGGGTCCAACACTGAAGCTTTCTTT.

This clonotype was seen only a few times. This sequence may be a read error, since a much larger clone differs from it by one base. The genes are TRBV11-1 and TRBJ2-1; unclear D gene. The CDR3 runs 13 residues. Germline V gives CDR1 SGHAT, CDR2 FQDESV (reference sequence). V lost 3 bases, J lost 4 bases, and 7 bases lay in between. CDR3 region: CASSLLKYNEQFF. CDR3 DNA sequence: TGTGCCAGCAGCTTGCTCAAATACAATGAGCAGTTCTTC.

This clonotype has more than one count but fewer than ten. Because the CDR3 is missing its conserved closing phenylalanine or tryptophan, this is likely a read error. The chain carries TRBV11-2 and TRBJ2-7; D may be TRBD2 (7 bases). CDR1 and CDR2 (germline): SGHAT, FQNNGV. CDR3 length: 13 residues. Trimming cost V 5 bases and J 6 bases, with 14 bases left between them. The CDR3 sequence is CASSPGGQCEQYL. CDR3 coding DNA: TGTGCCAGCAGCCCCGGGGGGCAGTGCGAGCAGTACCTC.

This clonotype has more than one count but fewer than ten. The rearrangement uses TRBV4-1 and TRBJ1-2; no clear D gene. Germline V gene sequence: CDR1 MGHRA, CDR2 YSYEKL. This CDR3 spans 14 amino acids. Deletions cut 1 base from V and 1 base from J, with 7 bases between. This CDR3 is CASSQVGFNYGYTF. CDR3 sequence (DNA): TGCGCCAGCAGCCAAGTTGGTTTTAACTATGGCTACACCTTC.

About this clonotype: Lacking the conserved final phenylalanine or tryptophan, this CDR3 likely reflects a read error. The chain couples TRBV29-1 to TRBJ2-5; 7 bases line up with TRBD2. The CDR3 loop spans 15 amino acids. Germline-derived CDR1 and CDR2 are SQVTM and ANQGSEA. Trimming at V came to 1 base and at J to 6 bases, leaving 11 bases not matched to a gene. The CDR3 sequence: CSVEGPTGSGKTQYL. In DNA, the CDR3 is TGCAGCGTTGAAGGGCCAACGGGGAGCGGGAAGACCCAGTACTTA.

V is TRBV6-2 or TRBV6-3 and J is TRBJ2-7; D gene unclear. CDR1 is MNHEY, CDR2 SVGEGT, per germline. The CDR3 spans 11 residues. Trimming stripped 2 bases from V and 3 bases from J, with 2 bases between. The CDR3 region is CASSYNYEQYF. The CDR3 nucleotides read TGTGCCAGCAGTTACAACTACGAGCAGTACTTC.